The rows below give T cell receptor beta chains drawn from one sample of a study of cytomegalovirus exposure and HLA in healthy donors. Clones were sequenced by immunoSEQ multiplex PCR, and TCRdb holds only the in-frame ones, with some missing. Here the sample spans around 45,000 clones, about half being singletons. The specimen was PBMCs. The receptors were sampled from a man between 60 and 75 years old in good health and CMV-seronegative. The CDR3 runs from the conserved cysteine through the conserved F or W.

TRBV9	TRBJ2-1	CASSVAGGTYNEQFF
TRBV6-1	TRBJ2-1	CASTMIADYNEQFF
TRBV29-1	TRBJ2-4	CSVRQVLAKNIQYF
TRBV19	TRBJ1-5	CASSIGGQPQHF
TRBV28	TRBJ1-2	CASSSQGARGPYGYTF
TRBV29-1	TRBJ2-5	CSVDPSYGGETQYF
TRBV29-1	TRBJ2-1	CSGGQGWDNEQFF
TRBV18	TRBJ2-7	CASSPFGDEQYF
TRBV25-1	TRBJ2-1	CASSPTSGSYNEQFF
TRBV28	TRBJ2-3	CASSYQRLGGDTQYF
TRBV27	TRBJ1-2	CASSPSGTRGRGYTF
TRBV14	TRBJ1-2	CASSQVTGFSGYTF
TRBV6-1	TRBJ2-5	CASSAGLRETQYF
TRBV12-5	TRBJ2-7	CASDGLDRIRQYF
TRBV5-1	TRBJ1-3	CASSPQGSGNTIYF
TRBV21-1	TRBJ2-7	CASSKSSRGTTYEQYF
TRBV28	TRBJ2-7	CASSFTSGPNYEQYF
TRBV2	TRBJ1-1	CASSTGSGTEAFF
TRBV5-1	TRBJ2-7	CASSGTETYEQYF
TRBV9	TRBJ1-5	CASSVDGNQPQHF
TRBV7-2	TRBJ2-4	CASSSQRRGPKNIQYF
TRBV7-2	TRBJ2-1	CASSLAAHNEQFF
TRBV10-2	TRBJ2-4	CASSETGQGNIQYF